The 16 T cell receptor beta chains given below trace back to one sample, sequenced in a study of Ad26.COV2.S vaccination and SARS-CoV-2 variants. Treatment noted: 15 to 20 received Ad26.COV2.S at low or high dose, single or two shots; 5 received placebo; per-sample allocation not given. Samples were taken on day 63 after the first vaccine or placebo injection. Repertoires were generated with immunoSEQ multiplex PCR, while TCRdb's copy carries only in-frame clones and drops some. The repertoire includes around 300,000 clones, approximately 90% of them detected once, and around 5.8% sits in the top ten. The input for sequencing was peripheral blood, taken in a trial of Ad26.COV2.S vaccine versus placebo. The receptors originated from a person aged 18 to 65 who received the Ad26.COV2.S COVID-19 vaccine or a placebo.

The chain employs TRBV28 and TRBJ2-3; a weak D match, TRBD1 (5 bases). The CDR3 is 14 residues long. Trimming removed 2 bases from V and 3 bases from J, with 9 bases in between. Per the germline V gene, CDR1 is MDHEN and CDR2 is SYDVKM. CDR3 residues: CASSLQGSTDTQYF. The CDR3 nucleotides are TGTGCCAGCAGTTTACAGGGTTCAACAGATACGCAGTATTTT.

V usage is TRBV12-5 and J usage is TRBJ2-2; 7 bases line up with TRBD2. CDR1 and CDR2 from the germline V gene are LGHNT and FRNRAP. This CDR3 is 14 amino acids long. J gave up 4 bases and V 7 bases, and 6 bases lay outside the gene matches. CDR3 coding DNA: TGTGCTAGTGTCCTCTCGGGGGGCACCGGGGAGCTGTTTTTT. It is translated as CASVLSGGTGELFF.

The rearrangement joins TRBV2 to TRBJ2-3; 8 bases map to TRBD2. The CDR3 is 13 amino acids. Germline V gene sequence: CDR1 SNHLY, CDR2 FYNNEI. With V trimmed by 11 bases and J by 5 bases, 9 bases remained unmatched. CDR3 residues: CAPRQAGEDTQYF. The CDR3 nucleotides read TGTGCCCCTAGGCAAGCGGGAGAAGATACGCAGTATTTT.

This chain links TRBV5-1 with TRBJ1-1; the match to TRBD1 covers 8 bases. In germline, CDR1 is SGHRS, CDR2 YFSETQ. There are 13 residues in the CDR3. V lost 2 bases to trimming and J lost 11 bases; unmatched junction nucleotides: 8. The CDR3 here is CASSLGQGGQAFF. Here the CDR3 DNA reads TGCGCCAGCAGCTTAGGACAGGGCGGTCAGGCTTTCTTT. The variable domain in full, with the rest retrieved from reference TRBV5-1 and TRBJ1-1, is KAGVTQTPRYLIKTRGQQVTLSCSPISGHRSVSWYQQTPGQGLQFLFEYFSETQRNKGNFPGRFSGRQFSNSRSEMNVSTLELGDSALYLCASSLGQGGQAFFGQGTRLTVV.

The chain combines TRBV19 with TRBJ1-2; no definite D call. Germline CDR1 reads LNHDA; CDR2 reads SQIVND (reference sequence). V was pared by 7 bases and J by 8 bases, with 14 bases between. The CDR3 runs 12 residues. The DNA of the CDR3 is TGTGCCAGTAAAGGCCTCCTTGGGGGCTACACCTTC. Residues: CASKGLLGGYTF.

The V and J genes are TRBV9 and TRBJ1-1; D is unclear. The CDR3 loop spans 14 amino acids. Trimming took off 6 bases at V and 6 bases at J, with 18 bases between the two ends. Germline lookup yields CDR1 SGDLS and CDR2 YYNGEE. The DNA of the CDR3 is TGTGCCAGCACGGCGGCCGGAGGAGGAGCTGAAGCTTTCTTT. Its translation is CASTAAGGGAEAFF.

A word on this clone: Other DNA sequences of this sample code for an identical CDR3. V is TRBV9 and J is TRBJ2-5, with 7 bases matching TRBD1. V dropped 3 bases and J dropped 5; count of bases not matched to a gene: 4. In germline, CDR1 is SGDLS, CDR2 YYNGEE. CDR3 size: 13 residues. The CDR3 reads CASSAQGFETQYF. CDR3 DNA sequence: TGTGCCAGCAGCGCACAGGGGTTTGAGACCCAGTACTTC.

The chain carries TRBV19 and TRBJ1-5; D might be TRBD1 (6 bases). Trimming removed 8 bases at V and 7 bases at J, with 12 bases between. The CDR3 length is 12 residues. The germline CDR1 and CDR2 sequences are LNHDA and SQIVND (reference sequence). The CDR3 loop reads CASWDIGQPQHF. CDR3 DNA: TGTGCCAGTTGGGACATAGGGCAGCCCCAGCATTTT.

The chain links TRBV12-3 or TRBV12-4 to TRBJ1-1; 7 bases fit TRBD1. The CDR3 totals 13 residues. The V segment lost 5 bases and the J segment 4 bases; nucleotides outside the gene matches: 4. The CDR3 DNA reads TGTGCCAGCAGTCTAGGGACAGCCACTGAAGCTTTCTTT. It translates to CASSLGTATEAFF.

A single count supports this clone. The V and J genes are TRBV29-1 and TRBJ2-4; possibly TRBD1 for D (5 bases). Trimming took off 8 bases at V and 0 bases at J, with 17 bases between the two ends. Per germline, CDR1 SQVTM and CDR2 ANQGSEA. The CDR3 runs to 15 residues. CDR3 sequence: CSFRGRVLAKNIQYF. The CDR3 coding sequence is TGCAGCTTCCGTGGCAGGGTGCTAGCCAAAAACATTCAGTACTTC.

The chain links TRBV7-8 to TRBJ1-1; D is ambiguous. The V end lost 5 bases, the J end lost 1 base, and 11 bases lay between the germline ends. This CDR3 is 14 amino acids long. The germline gives CDR1 SGHVS, CDR2 FQNEAQ. The CDR3 reads CASSVQTRNTEAFF. In DNA form, the CDR3 reads TGTGCCAGCAGCGTCCAAACCAGGAACACTGAAGCTTTCTTT.

CDR3 in amino acids: CASSTGGASNQPQHF. DNA of the CDR3: TGTGCCAGCAGTACAGGGGGCGCGAGCAATCAGCCCCAGCATTTT. This chain uses TRBV5-6 with TRBJ1-5, with 9 bases lining up with TRBD1. This CDR3 has 15 amino acids. V was pared by 5 bases and J by 1 base, with 4 bases of the junction left unmatched. Germline CDR1 is SGHDT and CDR2 is YYEEEE.

This sequence joins TRBV7-3 and TRBJ1-2; 7 nucleotides match TRBD1. The CDR3 runs to 14 residues. Germline V gives CDR1 SGHTA, CDR2 FQGTGA. The V segment lost 4 bases and the J segment 2 bases; nucleotides outside the gene matches: 4. CDR3 nucleotides: TGTGCCAGCAGCTCAGGGGGTTCCAACTATGGCTACACCTTC. Amino acid sequence: CASSSGGSNYGYTF.

The rearrangement uses TRBV9 and TRBJ2-7, with D tentatively TRBD2 (6 bases). The germline V and J ends were trimmed by 0 bases and 1 base, with 8 bases remaining between them. Germline V gene lookup returns CDR1 SGDLS and CDR2 YYNGEE. CDR3 length equals 14 residues. CDR3 sequence reads: CASSVVGTSYEQYF. In nucleotides, the CDR3 is TGTGCCAGCAGCGTAGTTGGGACTTCCTACGAGCAGTACTTC.

This chain links TRBV7-3 with TRBJ1-2, with TRBD1 matching 8 bases. Looked up from germline, CDR1 is SGHTA and CDR2 is FQGTGA. This CDR3 comprises 14 residues. The J segment lost 5 bases and the V segment lost 2 bases, leaving 4 bases of the junction unmatched. The CDR3, as DNA: TGTGCCAGCAGCTTATTAGGACAGGGATATGGCTACACCTTC. Protein sequence: CASSLLGQGYGYTF.

The chain uses TRBV6-5 and TRBJ1-1; D may be TRBD1 (5 bases). V was trimmed by 11 bases and J by 6 bases, leaving 13 bases between them. Germline V gives CDR1 MNHEY, CDR2 SVGAGI. The CDR3 sequence is 11 residues long. The CDR3 DNA is TGTGCCGCGGGAGGGGTAGCTGAAGCTTTCTTT. Translated: CAAGGVAEAFF.